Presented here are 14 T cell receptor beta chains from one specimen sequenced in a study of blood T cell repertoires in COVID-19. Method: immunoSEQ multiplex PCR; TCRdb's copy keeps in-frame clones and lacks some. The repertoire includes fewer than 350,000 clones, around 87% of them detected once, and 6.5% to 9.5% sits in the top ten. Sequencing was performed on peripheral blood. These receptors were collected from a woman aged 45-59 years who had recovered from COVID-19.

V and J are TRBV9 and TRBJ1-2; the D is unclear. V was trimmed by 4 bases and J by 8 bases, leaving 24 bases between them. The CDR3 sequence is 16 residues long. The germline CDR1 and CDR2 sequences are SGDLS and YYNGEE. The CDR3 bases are TGTGCCAGCAGCCTACGTGCTACGGACTCCGACGGAGGCTACACCTTC. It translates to CASSLRATDSDGGYTF.

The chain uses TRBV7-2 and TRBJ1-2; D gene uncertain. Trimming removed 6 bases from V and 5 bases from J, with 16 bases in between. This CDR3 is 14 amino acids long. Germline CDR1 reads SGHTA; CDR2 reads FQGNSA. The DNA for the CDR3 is TGTGCCAGCAGTTATACCCCGTCGGGGTATGGCTACACCTTC. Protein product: CASSYTPSGYGYTF.

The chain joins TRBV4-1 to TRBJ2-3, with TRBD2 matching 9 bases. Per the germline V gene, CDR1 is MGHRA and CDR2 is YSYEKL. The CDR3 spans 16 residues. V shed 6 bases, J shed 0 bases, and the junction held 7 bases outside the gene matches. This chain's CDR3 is CASSDTSGPSTDTQYF. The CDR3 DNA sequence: TGCGCCAGCAGTGATACTAGCGGGCCCAGCACAGATACGCAGTATTTT.

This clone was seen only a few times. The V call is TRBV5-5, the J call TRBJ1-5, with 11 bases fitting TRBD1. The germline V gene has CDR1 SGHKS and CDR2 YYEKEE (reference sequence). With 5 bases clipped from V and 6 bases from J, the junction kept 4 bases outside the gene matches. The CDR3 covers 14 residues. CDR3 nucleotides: TGTGCCAGCAGTGGACAGGGGGCTTTTCAGCCCCAGCATTTT. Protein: CASSGQGAFQPQHF.

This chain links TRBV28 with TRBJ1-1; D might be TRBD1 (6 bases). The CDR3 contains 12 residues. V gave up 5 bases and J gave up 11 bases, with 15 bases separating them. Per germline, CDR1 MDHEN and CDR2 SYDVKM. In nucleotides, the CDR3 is TGTGCCAGCAGTGCGGGGGGCCGTGGGGCTTTCTTT. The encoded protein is CASSAGGRGAFF.

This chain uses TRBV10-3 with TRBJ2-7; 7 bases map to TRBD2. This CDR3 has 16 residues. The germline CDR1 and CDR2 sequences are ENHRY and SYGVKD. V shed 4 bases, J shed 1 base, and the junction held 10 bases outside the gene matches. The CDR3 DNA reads TGTGCCATCAGTGGGGGAGGGGCAGGGTGGTCCTACGAGCAGTACTTC. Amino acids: CAISGGGAGWSYEQYF.

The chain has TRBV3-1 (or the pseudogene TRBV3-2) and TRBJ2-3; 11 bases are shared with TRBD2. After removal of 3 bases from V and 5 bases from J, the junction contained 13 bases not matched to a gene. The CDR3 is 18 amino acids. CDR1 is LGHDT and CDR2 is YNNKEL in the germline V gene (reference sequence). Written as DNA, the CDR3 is TGTGCCAGCAGCCACTCCTTTTCGACTAGCGGGGCTGGAGATACGCAGTATTTT. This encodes CASSHSFSTSGAGDTQYF.

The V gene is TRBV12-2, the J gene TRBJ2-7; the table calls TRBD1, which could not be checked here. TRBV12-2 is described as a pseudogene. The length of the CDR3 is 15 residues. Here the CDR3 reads CASRLPRDRDYEQYF. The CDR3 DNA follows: TGTGCAAGTCGCTTACCCCGGGACAGAGACTACGAGCAGTACTTC.

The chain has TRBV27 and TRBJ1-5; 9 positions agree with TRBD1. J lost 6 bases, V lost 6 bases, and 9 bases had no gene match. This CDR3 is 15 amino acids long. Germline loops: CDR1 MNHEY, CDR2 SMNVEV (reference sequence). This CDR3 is CASRRDRERGQPQHF. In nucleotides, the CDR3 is TGTGCCAGCAGGCGGGACAGGGAGAGGGGTCAGCCCCAGCATTTT.

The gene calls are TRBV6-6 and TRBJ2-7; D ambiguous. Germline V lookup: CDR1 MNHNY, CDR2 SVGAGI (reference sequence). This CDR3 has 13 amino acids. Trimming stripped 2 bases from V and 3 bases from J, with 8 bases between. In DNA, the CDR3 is TGTGCCAGCAGTTACGCACAGATCTACGAGCAGTACTTC. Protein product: CASSYAQIYEQYF.

CDR3 protein: CASSASGGPREQYF. DNA of the CDR3: TGTGCCAGCAGCGCTAGCGGGGGGCCCAGGGAGCAGTACTTC. The rearrangement joins TRBV14 to TRBJ2-7; 11 positions agree with TRBD2. Trimming at V came to 5 bases and at J to 7 bases, leaving 7 bases not matched to a gene. In germline, CDR1 is SGHDN, CDR2 FVKESK. This CDR3 region has 14 residues. Supplemented by reference TRBV14 and TRBJ2-7, the full variable domain reads EAGVTQFPSHSVIEKGQTVTLRCDPISGHDNLYWYRRVMGKEIKFLLHFVKESKQDESGMPNNRFLAERTGGTYSTLKVQPAELEDSGVYFCASSASGGPREQYFGPGTRLTVT.

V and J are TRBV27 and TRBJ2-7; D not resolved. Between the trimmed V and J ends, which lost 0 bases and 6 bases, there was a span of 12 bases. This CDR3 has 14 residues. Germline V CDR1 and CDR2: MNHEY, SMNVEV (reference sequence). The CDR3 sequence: CASSLSPQVFEQYF. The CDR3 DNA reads TGTGCCAGCAGTTTATCGCCCCAGGTGTTCGAGCAGTACTTC.

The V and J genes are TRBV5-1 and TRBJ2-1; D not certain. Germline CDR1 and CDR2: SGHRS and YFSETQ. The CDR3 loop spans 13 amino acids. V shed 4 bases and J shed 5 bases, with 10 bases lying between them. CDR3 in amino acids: CASSVGGDNEQFF. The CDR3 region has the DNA TGCGCCAGCAGCGTCGGCGGTGACAATGAGCAGTTCTTC.

CDR3 sequence: CASSYGTGWIGETQYF. The CDR3 DNA reads as TGTGCCAGCAGCTACGGGACAGGGTGGATCGGAGAGACCCAGTACTTC. The chain has TRBV5-6 and TRBJ2-5; 9 bases align to TRBD1. CDR1 and CDR2 from the germline V gene are SGHDT and YYEEEE. Losses at the gene ends were 3 bases for V and 4 bases for J; bases not matched to a gene: 10. This CDR3 has 16 amino acids.